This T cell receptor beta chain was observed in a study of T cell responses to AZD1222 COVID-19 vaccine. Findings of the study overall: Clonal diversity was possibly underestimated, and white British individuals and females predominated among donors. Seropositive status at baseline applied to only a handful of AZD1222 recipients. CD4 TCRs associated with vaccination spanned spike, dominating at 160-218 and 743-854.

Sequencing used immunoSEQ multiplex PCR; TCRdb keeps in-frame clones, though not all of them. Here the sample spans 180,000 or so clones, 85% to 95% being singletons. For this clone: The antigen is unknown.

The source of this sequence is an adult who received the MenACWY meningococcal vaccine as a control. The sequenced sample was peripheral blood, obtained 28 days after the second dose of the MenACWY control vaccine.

CDR3 sequence reads: CASSRTGVSNQPQHF. Here the CDR3 DNA reads TGTGCCAGCAGCAGAACAGGGGTGAGCAATCAGCCCCAGCATTTT. This chain uses TRBV6-2 or TRBV6-3 with TRBJ1-5, with 7 bases aligning to TRBD1. Germline V CDR1 and CDR2: MNHEY, SVGEGT. J was trimmed by 1 base and V by 6 bases; bases with no gene match: 6. The CDR3 consists of 15 residues.